Following are 4 T cell receptor beta chains from one sample sequenced in a study of PD-1 blockade in classical Hodgkin lymphoma. In every patient, relapse followed autologous stem cell transplantation, while exposure to brentuximab vedotin differed. Clones were sequenced by immunoSEQ multiplex PCR, and TCRdb holds only the in-frame ones, with some missing. This table holds over 80,000 clones, 80% to 95% found once. This sample comprised peripheral blood mononuclear cells (PBMCs), obtained at baseline. Receptors were obtained from a human donor with classical Hodgkin lymphoma.

The chain couples TRBV27 to TRBJ2-7; 10 bases map to TRBD2. CDR1 and CDR2 from the germline V gene are MNHEY and SMNVEV (reference sequence). The CDR3 loop spans 14 amino acids. Germline trimming cut 6 bases from V and 6 bases from J; bases unmatched to any gene: 8. CDR3 coding DNA: TGTGCCAGCAGAAGCCTAGCGGGAGCCCGCGAGCAGTACTTC. It is translated as CASRSLAGAREQYF.

The chain uses TRBV27 and TRBJ2-2, with D possibly matching TRBD1 (5 bases). This CDR3 region has 13 residues. Germline values: CDR1 MNHEY, CDR2 SMNVEV (reference sequence). V lost 8 bases to trimming and J lost 1 base, with 8 bases between them. CDR3 DNA: TGTGCCAGCCTGACAGAGAACACCGGGGAGCTGTTTTTT. This translates into CASLTENTGELFF.

V gene TRBV5-1 combines with J gene TRBJ2-5; a weak D match, TRBD1 (6 bases). V was clipped by 4 bases and J by 7 bases, with 20 bases between them. The CDR3 length is 15 residues. Looked up from germline, CDR1 is SGHRS and CDR2 is YFSETQ. The CDR3 sequence: CASSTPGQDSATQYF. CDR3 DNA sequence: TGCGCCAGCAGCACACCAGGCCAGGACAGTGCGACCCAGTACTTC.

This sequence joins TRBV13 and TRBJ2-7, with TRBD2 identical over 10 bases. The CDR3 sequence is 14 residues long. Germline-derived CDR1 and CDR2 are PRHDT and FYEKMQ (reference sequence). V dropped 5 bases and J dropped 5; count of bases not matched to a gene: 6. The DNA of the CDR3 is TGTGCCAGCAGCGCTAGCGGGAGAAGGCACGAGCAGTACTTC. It translates to CASSASGRRHEQYF.